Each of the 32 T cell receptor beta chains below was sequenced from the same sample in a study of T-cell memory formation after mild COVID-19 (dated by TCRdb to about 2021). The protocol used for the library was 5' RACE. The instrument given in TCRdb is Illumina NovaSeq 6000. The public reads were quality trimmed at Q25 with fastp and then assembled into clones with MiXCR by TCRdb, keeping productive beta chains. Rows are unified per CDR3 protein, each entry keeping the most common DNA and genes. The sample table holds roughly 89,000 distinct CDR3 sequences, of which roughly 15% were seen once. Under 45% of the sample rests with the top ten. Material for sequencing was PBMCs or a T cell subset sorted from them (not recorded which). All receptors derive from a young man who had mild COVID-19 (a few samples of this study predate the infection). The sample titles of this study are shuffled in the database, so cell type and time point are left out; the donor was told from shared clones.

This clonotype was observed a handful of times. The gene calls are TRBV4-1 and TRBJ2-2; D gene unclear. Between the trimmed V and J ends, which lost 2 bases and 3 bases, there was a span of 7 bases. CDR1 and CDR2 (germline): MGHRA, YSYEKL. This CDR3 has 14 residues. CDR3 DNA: TGCGCCAGCAGCCAATGGACGGACACCGGGGAGCTGTTTTTT. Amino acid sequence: CASSQWTDTGELFF.

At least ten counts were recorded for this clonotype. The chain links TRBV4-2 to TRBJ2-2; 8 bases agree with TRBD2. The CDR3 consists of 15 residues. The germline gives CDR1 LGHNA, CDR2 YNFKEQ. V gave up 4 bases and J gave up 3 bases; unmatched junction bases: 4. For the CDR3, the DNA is TGTGCCAGCAGCCTTAACGGGGGGGACACCGGGGAGCTGTTTTTT. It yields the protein CASSLNGGDTGELFF.

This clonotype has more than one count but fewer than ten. Here the CDR3 reads CATSEGQGIKETQYF. The DNA of the CDR3 is TGTGCCACCAGTGAAGGTCAGGGGATTAAGGAGACCCAGTACTTC. The gene calls are TRBV24-1 and TRBJ2-5; maybe TRBD1 (6 bases). This CDR3 comprises 15 residues. V was cut by 4 bases and J by 5 bases, with 16 bases left in between. Germline CDR1 and CDR2: KGHDR and SFDVKD.

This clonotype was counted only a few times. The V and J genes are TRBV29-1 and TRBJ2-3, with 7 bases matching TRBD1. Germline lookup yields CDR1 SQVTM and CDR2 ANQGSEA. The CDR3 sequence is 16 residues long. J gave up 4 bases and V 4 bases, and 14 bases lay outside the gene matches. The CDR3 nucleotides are TGCAGCGTTGTAGGAGGAGACAGGGTCTTTGCAGATACGCAGTATTTT. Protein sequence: CSVVGGDRVFADTQYF.

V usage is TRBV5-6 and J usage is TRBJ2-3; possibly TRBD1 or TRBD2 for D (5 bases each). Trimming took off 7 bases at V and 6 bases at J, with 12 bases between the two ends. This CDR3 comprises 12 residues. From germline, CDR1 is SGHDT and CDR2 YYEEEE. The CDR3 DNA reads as TGTGCCAGCGGGACCGGGACGGATACGCAGTATTTT. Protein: CASGTGTDTQYF.

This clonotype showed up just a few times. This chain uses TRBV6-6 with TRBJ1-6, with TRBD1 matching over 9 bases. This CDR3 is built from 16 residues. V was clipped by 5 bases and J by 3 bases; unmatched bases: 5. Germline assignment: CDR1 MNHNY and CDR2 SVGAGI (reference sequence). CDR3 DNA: TGTGCCAGCAGTCCAACAGGGGGCGGCTATAATTCACCCCTCCACTTT. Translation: CASSPTGGGYNSPLHF.

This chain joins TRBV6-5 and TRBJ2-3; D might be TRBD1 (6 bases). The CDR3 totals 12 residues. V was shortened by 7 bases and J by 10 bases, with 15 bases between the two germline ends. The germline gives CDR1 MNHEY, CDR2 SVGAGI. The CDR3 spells CASTATGSPQYF. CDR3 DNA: TGTGCCAGCACCGCTACAGGGAGTCCGCAGTATTTT.

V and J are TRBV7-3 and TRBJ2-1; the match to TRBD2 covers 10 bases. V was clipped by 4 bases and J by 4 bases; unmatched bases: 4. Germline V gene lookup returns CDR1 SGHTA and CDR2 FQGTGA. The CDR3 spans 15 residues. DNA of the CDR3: TGTGCCAGCAGCTATAGCGGGGGGAGGTACAATGAGCAGTTCTTC. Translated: CASSYSGGRYNEQFF.

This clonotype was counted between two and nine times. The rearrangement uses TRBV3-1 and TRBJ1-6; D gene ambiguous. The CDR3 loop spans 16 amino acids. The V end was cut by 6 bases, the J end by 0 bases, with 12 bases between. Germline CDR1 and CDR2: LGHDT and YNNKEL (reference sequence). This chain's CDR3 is CASSPDGSSYNSPLHF. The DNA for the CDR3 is TGTGCCAGCAGTCCGGACGGGAGCTCCTATAATTCACCCCTCCACTTT.

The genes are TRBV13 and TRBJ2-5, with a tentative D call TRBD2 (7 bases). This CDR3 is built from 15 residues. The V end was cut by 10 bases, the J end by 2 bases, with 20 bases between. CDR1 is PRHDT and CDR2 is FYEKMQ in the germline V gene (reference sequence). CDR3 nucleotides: TGTGCCACCGGTATAGGGGGGGACTATCAAGAGACCCAGTACTTC. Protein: CATGIGGDYQETQYF.

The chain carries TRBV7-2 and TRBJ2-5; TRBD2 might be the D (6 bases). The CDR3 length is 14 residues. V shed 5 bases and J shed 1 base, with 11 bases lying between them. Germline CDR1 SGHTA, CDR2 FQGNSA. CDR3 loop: CASSNGGPQETQYF. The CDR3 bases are TGTGCCAGCAGCAACGGAGGGCCCCAAGAGACCCAGTACTTC.

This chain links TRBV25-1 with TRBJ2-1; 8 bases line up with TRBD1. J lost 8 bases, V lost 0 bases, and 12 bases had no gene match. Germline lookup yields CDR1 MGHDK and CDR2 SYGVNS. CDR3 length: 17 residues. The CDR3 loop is CASSEYIRDRGRDEQFF. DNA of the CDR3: TGTGCCAGCAGTGAATATATTCGAGACAGGGGTCGGGATGAGCAGTTCTTC.

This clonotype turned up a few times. The CDR3 reads CSADTGYYEQYF. Here the CDR3 DNA reads TGCAGTGCGGACACAGGGTACTACGAGCAGTACTTC. V and J are TRBV20-1 and TRBJ2-7, with a tentative D call TRBD1 (6 bases). This CDR3 comprises 12 residues. V lost 6 bases and J lost 3, with 12 bases in between. CDR1 and CDR2 (germline): DFQATT, SNEGSKA (reference sequence).

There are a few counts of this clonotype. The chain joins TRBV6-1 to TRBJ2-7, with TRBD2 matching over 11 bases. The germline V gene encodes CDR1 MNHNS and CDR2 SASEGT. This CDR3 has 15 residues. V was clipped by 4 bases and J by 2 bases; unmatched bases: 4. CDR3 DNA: TGTGCCAGCAGTGTGACTAGCGGGGTCGCCTACGAGCAGTACTTC. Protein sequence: CASSVTSGVAYEQYF.

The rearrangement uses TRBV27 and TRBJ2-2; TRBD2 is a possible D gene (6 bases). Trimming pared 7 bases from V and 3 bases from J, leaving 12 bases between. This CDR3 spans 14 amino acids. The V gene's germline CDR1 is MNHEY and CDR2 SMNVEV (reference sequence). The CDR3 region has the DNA TGTGCCAGCAAGCCCGGGGAGGACACCGGGGAGCTGTTTTTT. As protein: CASKPGEDTGELFF.

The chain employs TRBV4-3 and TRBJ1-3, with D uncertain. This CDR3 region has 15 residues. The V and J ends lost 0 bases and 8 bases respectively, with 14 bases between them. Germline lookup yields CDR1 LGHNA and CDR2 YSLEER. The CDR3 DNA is TGCGCCAGCAGCCAAGAATTCCGGCGGGAATACACCATATATTTT. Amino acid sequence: CASSQEFRREYTIYF.

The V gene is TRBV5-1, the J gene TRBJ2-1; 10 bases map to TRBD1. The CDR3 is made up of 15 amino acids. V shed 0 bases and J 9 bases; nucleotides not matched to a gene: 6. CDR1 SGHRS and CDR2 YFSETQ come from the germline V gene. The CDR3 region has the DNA TGCGCCAGCAGCTTGGGGGACAGGGGACTAGTTGAGCAGTTCTTC. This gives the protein CASSLGDRGLVEQFF.

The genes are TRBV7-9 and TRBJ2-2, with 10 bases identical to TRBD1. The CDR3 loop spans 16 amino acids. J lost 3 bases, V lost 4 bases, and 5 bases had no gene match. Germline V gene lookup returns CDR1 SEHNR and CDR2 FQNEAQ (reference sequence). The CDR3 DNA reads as TGTGCCAGCAGCTACCGGGGGACAGGGGACACCGGGGAGCTGTTTTTT. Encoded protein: CASSYRGTGDTGELFF.

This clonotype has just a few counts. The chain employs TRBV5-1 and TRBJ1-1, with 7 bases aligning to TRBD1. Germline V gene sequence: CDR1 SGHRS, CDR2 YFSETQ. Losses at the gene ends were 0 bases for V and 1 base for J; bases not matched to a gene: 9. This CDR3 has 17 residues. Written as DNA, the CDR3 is TGCGCCAGCAGCTTGGCCAGGGGGGGCATAGGGAACACTGAAGCTTTCTTT. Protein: CASSLARGGIGNTEAFF.

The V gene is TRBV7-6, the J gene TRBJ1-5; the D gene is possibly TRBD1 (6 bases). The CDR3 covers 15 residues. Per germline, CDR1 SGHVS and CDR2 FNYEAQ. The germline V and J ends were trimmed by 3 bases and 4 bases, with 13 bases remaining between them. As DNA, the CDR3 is TGTGCCAGCAGCTTCTTCCAGGGGCCTAATCAGCCCCAGCATTTT. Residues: CASSFFQGPNQPQHF.

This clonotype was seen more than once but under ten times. The CDR3 is CASSVAGAQETQYF. Written as DNA, the CDR3 is TGTGCCAGCAGCGTAGCTGGAGCGCAAGAGACCCAGTACTTC. The J gene is TRBJ2-5, the V gene TRBV9; D uncertain. CDR1 and CDR2 (germline): SGDLS, YYNGEE. V was trimmed by 0 bases and J by 2 bases, leaving 8 bases between them. The CDR3 totals 14 residues.

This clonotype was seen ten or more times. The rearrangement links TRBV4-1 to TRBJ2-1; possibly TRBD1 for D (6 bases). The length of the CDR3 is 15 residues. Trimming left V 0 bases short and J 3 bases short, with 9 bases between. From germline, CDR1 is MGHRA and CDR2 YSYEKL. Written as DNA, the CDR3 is TGCGCCAGCAGCCAAGAAGGGACATACTACAATGAGCAGTTCTTC. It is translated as CASSQEGTYYNEQFF.

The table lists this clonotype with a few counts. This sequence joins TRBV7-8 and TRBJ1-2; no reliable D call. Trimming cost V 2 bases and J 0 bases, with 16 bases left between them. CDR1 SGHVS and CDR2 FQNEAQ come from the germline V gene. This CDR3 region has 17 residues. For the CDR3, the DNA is TGTGCCAGCAGCTTATTTACAGCAGAAAAAGCTAACTATGGCTACACCTTC. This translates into CASSLFTAEKANYGYTF.

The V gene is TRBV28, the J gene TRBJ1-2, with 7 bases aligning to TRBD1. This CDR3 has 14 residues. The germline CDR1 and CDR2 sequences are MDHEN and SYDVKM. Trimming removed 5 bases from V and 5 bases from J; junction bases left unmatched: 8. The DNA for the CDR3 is TGTGCCAGCAGTACCGGGACAGCGGGTTATGGCTACACCTTC. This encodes CASSTGTAGYGYTF.

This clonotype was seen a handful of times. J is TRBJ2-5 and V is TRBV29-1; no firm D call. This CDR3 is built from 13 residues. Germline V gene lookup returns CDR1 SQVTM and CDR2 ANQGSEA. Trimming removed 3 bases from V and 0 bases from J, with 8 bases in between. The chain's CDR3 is CSVEGSYQETQYF. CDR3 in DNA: TGCAGCGTTGAGGGGTCGTACCAAGAGACCCAGTACTTC.

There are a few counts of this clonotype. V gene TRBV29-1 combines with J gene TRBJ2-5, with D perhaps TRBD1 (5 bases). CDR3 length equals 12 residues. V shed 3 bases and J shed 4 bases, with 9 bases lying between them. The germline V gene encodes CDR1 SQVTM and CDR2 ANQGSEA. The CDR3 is CSVEFRGETQYF. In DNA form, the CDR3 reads TGCAGCGTTGAGTTTAGGGGAGAGACCCAGTACTTC.

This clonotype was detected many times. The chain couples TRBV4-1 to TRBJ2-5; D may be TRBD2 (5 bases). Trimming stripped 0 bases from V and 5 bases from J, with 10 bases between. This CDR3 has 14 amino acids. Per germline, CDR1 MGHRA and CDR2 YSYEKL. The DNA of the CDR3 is TGCGCCAGCAGCCAAGAGAGAGGGCTGGAGACCCAGTACTTC. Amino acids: CASSQERGLETQYF.

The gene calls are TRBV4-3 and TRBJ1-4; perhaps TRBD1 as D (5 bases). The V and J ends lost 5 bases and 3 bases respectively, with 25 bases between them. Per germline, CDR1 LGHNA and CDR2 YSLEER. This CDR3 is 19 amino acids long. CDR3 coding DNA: TGCGCCAGCAGCACCGCATCGGAGGGGTCGGTGTTTGCTAATGAAAAACTGTTTTTT. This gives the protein CASSTASEGSVFANEKLFF.

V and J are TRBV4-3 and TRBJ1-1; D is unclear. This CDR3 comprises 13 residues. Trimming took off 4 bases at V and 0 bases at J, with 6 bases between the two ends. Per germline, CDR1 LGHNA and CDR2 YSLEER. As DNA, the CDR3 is TGCGCCAGCAGCCCCTTGCTGAACACTGAAGCTTTCTTT. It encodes CASSPLLNTEAFF.

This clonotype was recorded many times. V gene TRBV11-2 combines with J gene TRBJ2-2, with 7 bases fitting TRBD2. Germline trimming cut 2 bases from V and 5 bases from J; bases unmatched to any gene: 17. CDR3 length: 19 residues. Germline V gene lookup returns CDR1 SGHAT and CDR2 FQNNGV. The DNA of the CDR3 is TGTGCCAGCAGCTTATACTTAGATAACCATCTAGCGGATACCGGGGAGCTGTTTTTT. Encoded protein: CASSLYLDNHLADTGELFF. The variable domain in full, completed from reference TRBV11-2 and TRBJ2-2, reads EAGVAQSPRYKIIEKRQSVAFWCNPISGHATLYWYQQILGQGPKLLIQFQNNGVVDDSQLPKDRFSAERLKGVDSTLKIQPAKLEDSAVYLCASSLYLDNHLADTGELFFGEGSRLTVL.

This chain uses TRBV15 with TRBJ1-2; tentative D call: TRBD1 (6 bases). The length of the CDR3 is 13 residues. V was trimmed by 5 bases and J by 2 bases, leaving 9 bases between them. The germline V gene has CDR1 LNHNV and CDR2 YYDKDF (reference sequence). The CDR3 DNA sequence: TGTGCCACCAGCTTTACAGGGAACTATGGCTACACCTTC. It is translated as CATSFTGNYGYTF.

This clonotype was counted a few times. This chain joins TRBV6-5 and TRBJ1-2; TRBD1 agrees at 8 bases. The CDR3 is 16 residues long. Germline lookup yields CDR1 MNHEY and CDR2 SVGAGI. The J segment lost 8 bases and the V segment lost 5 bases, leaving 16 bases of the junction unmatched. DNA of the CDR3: TGTGCCAGCAGTACTACGGCCCTAGGACAGGGTTGGGGCTACACCTTC. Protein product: CASSTTALGQGWGYTF.